This paragraph covers one TCR beta chain sequence. Germline CDR1 is SNHLY and CDR2 is FYNNEI. The CDR3 is 13 amino acids. V was trimmed by 2 bases and J by 7 bases, leaving 11 bases between them. Extracted RNA was reverse transcribed into cDNA, the sequencing template. Profiled with immunoSEQ multiplex PCR; TCRdb holds only in-frame clones, not every one. The repertoire consists of fewer than 150,000 clones, with 55% to 65% occurring once and the leading ten covering around 2.8%. This sample is drawn from a study of CD8+ T cells in alopecia areata. The sequence derives from a human donor in good health. V usage is TRBV2 and J usage is TRBJ1-1; the D is unclear. Sequencing was performed on CD4+ T cells sorted from blood. CDR3 nucleotide sequence: TGTGCCAGCAGTGAACAGGAAAATCTTGAAGCTTTCTTT. Its protein is CASSEQENLEAFF.